Reported below is one T cell receptor beta chain. Alongside a J-beta primer mix, a sample-barcoded 5' primer served in a second PCR lasting about 6 to 12 cycles. TCRdb used MiXCR to reprocess the 5' RACE reads, holding one entry per CDR3 protein. Seen here are roughly 1.7 million distinct CDR3 sequences, approximately 32% observed once, and the top ten hold about 10%. These data belong to a study of blood T cells in healthy people across ages. The CDR3 is 15 residues long. Germline V gives CDR1 SEHNR, CDR2 FQNEAQ (reference sequence). V shed 1 base and J shed 8 bases, with 17 bases lying between them.

Sequencing used blood. This rearrangement joins TRBV7-9 to TRBJ1-2, with a weak D call TRBD1 (5 bases). This TCR was recovered from a woman in her twenties or thirties in good health. In DNA form, the CDR3 reads TGTGCCAGCAGCTTAGTAGGAGGCCAGGGAAAGGGCTACACCTTC. It codes for CASSLVGGQGKGYTF.